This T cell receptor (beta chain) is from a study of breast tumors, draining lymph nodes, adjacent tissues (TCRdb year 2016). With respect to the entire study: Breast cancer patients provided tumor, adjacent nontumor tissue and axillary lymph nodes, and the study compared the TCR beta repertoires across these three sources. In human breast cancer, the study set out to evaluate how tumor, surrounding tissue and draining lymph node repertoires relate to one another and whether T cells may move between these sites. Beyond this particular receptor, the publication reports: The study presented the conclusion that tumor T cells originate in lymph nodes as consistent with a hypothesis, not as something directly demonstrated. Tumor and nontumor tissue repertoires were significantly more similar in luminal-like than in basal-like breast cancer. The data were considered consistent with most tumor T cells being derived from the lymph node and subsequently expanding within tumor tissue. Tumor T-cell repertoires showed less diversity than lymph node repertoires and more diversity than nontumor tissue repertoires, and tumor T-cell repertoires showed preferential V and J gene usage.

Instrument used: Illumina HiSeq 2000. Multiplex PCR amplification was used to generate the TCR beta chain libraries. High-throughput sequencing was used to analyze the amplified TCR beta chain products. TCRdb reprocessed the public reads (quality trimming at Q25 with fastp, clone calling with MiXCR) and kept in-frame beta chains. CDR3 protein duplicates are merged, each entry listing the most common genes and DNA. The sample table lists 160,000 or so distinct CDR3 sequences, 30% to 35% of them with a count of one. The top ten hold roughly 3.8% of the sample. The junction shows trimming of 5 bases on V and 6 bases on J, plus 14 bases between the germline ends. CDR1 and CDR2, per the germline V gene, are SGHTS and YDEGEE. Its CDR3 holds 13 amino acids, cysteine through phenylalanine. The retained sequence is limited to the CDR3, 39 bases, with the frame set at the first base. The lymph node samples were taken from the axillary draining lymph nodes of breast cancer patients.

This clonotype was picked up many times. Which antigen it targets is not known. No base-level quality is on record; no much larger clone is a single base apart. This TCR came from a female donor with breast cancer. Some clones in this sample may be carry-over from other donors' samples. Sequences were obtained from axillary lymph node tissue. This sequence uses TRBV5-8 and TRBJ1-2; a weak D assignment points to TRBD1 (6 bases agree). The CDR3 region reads CASSRGGIDGYTF. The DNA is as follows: TGTGCCAGCAGTCGAGGGGGAATCGATGGCTACACCTTC.